A single sample is the source of the 23 T cell receptor beta chains below, sequenced in a study of T cell repertoires in cytomegalovirus infection. Their specific antigens are unknown. TCRdb passed the reads through MiXCR, listing each CDR3 protein once. The data show approximately 110,000 distinct CDR3 sequences, 30% to 40% seen once. The source was CD8+ T cells from cultured PBMCs, collected from culture after CMV antigen stimulation. These receptors came from a human donor in good health (CMV status not recorded). Some clones in this sample may be carry-over from other donors' samples.

Ten or more counts support this clonotype. The V and J genes are TRBV7-2 and TRBJ2-7; weak D call: TRBD1 (6 bases). This CDR3 is built from 15 residues. With 3 bases removed from V and 3 bases from J, the gap between germline ends came to 15 bases. Germline V gene sequence: CDR1 SGHTA, CDR2 FQGNSA. CDR3 region: CASSFENTGFYEQYF. CDR3 nucleotides: TGTGCCAGCAGCTTCGAGAATACAGGGTTCTACGAGCAGTACTTC.

In this sample, this clonotype turned up a few times. The V gene is TRBV5-4, the J gene TRBJ2-1, with 7 bases matching TRBD1. Germline V gene sequence: CDR1 SGHNT, CDR2 YYREEE (reference sequence). J gave up 6 bases and V 4 bases, and 7 bases lay outside the gene matches. The CDR3 runs to 14 residues. CDR3 loop: CASSLTTGFNEQFF. CDR3 nucleotides: TGTGCCAGCAGCCTCACGACAGGGTTCAATGAGCAGTTCTTC. Combining the CDR3 with reference TRBV5-4 and TRBJ2-1 gives the whole variable domain ETGVTQSPTHLIKTRGQQVTLRCSSQSGHNTVSWYQQALGQGPQFIFQYYREEENGRGNFPPRFSGLQFPNYSSELNVNALELDDSALYLCASSLTTGFNEQFFGPGTRLTVL.

This clonotype was seen repeatedly, ten times or more. This chain connects TRBV7-9 to TRBJ1-1, with D maybe TRBD1 (5 bases). The CDR3 has 15 residues. Trimming left V 1 base short and J 12 bases short, with 21 bases between. Germline V CDR1 and CDR2: SEHNR, FQNEAQ (reference sequence). CDR3: CASSLERDPQRGSFF. CDR3 bases: TGTGCCAGCAGCTTAGAGAGGGACCCCCAAAGAGGCTCTTTCTTT.

The genes are TRBV7-2 and TRBJ2-5; D not certain. Deletions cut 0 bases from V and 2 bases from J, with 7 bases between. This CDR3 comprises 14 residues. Germline-derived CDR1 and CDR2 are SGHTA and FQGNSA. CDR3 residues: CASSLADLQETQYF. CDR3 DNA sequence: TGTGCCAGCAGCTTAGCCGACCTACAAGAGACCCAGTACTTC.

This chain connects TRBV12-3 or TRBV12-4 to TRBJ1-1; the D is unclear. CDR3 length equals 12 residues. The V gene lost 3 bases and the J gene lost 4 bases, with 6 bases spanning the gap. CDR3: CASSLLATEAFF. The CDR3 DNA follows: TGTGCCAGCAGTTTGCTGGCCACTGAAGCTTTCTTT.

The chain carries TRBV6-1 and TRBJ1-5; 9 bases are a match to TRBD1. Germline V gene lookup returns CDR1 MNHNS and CDR2 SASEGT. Trimming at V came to 6 bases and at J to 0 bases, leaving 6 bases not matched to a gene. The length of the CDR3 is 16 residues. The CDR3 bases are TGTGCCAGCAGAGAGACAGGGGGAGATAGCAATCAGCCCCAGCATTTT. Residues: CASRETGGDSNQPQHF.

This clonotype was counted a few times. The V call is TRBV27, the J call TRBJ2-7; 8 positions agree with TRBD1. V shed 5 bases and J 2 bases; nucleotides not matched to a gene: 11. Germline V gene sequence: CDR1 MNHEY, CDR2 SMNVEV (reference sequence). The CDR3 is made up of 16 amino acids. The CDR3 DNA reads TGTGCCAGCAGTCCTATCGGACAGGGAATACCCTACGAGCAGTACTTC. Protein product: CASSPIGQGIPYEQYF.

This clonotype has only a few counts. The genes are TRBV12-3 or TRBV12-4 and TRBJ2-7; 9 bases line up with TRBD1. The trim removed 6 bases at V and 5 bases at J, leaving 14 bases unmatched. The CDR3 consists of 16 residues. Written as DNA, the CDR3 is TGTGCCAGCAGCCCAAGGGTAGGGACAGGGCTGGACGAGCAGTACTTC. It codes for CASSPRVGTGLDEQYF.

The table lists this clonotype with a few counts. The chain is built from TRBV6-5 and TRBJ1-3; weak D call: TRBD1 (5 bases). The ends were cut back, 7 bases at V and 4 bases at J, with 11 bases in the middle. Per the germline V gene, CDR1 is MNHEY and CDR2 is SVGAGI. The CDR3 has 13 amino acids. The DNA for the CDR3 is TGTGCCAGCAAAGCAGGGCCGGGAAACACCATATATTTT. Its protein product is CASKAGPGNTIYF.

This clonotype was seen many times. V and J are TRBV7-6 and TRBJ2-7, with D possibly being TRBD2 (6 bases). The germline V gene encodes CDR1 SGHVS and CDR2 FNYEAQ. The CDR3 length is 15 residues. V was cut by 4 bases and J by 7 bases, with 20 bases left in between. The DNA of the CDR3 is TGTGCCAGCAGCTCGCGCGGGGTAGACCACGGAGAGCAGTACTTC. Translated: CASSSRGVDHGEQYF.

This chain links TRBV4-1 with TRBJ2-7; D tentatively fits TRBD1 or TRBD2 (5 bases each). The V gene lost 1 base and the J gene lost 3 bases, with 7 bases spanning the gap. The CDR3 contains 13 residues. In germline, CDR1 is MGHRA, CDR2 YSYEKL. CDR3 sequence: CASSQVGDYEQYF. CDR3 DNA sequence: TGCGCCAGCAGCCAAGTGGGGGACTACGAGCAGTACTTC.

The rearrangement links TRBV7-9 to TRBJ2-2; D remains unclear. V gave up 5 bases and J gave up 4 bases, with 14 bases separating them. Germline CDR1 and CDR2: SEHNR and FQNEAQ (reference sequence). The CDR3 spans 15 residues. Here the CDR3 reads CASSAPPPSTGELFF. Written as DNA, the CDR3 is TGTGCCAGCAGCGCGCCCCCCCCTAGCACCGGGGAGCTGTTTTTT.

This clonotype was found once. This sequence joins TRBV7-2 and TRBJ2-1, with 11 bases lining up with TRBD2. This CDR3 spans 15 amino acids. V was clipped by 2 bases and J by 6 bases; unmatched bases: 3. Germline CDR1 and CDR2: SGHTA and FQGNSA. The CDR3 reads CASSLLAGGLNEQFF. The CDR3 DNA reads TGTGCCAGCAGCTTACTAGCGGGGGGCCTCAATGAGCAGTTCTTC.

V usage is TRBV4-3 and J usage is TRBJ1-2, with D possibly TRBD1 on 6 matching bases. The CDR3 is made up of 14 amino acids. Deletions cut 4 bases from V and 0 bases from J, with 9 bases between. Germline CDR1 LGHNA, CDR2 YSLEER. The CDR3 sequence: CASSLGTPNYGYTF. CDR3 sequence (DNA): TGCGCCAGCAGCCTCGGGACACCTAACTATGGCTACACCTTC.

The chain has TRBV5-6 and TRBJ1-5; D may be TRBD1 (5 bases). There are 14 residues in the CDR3. V was clipped by 4 bases and J by 5 bases, with 13 bases between them. Germline assignment: CDR1 SGHDT and CDR2 YYEEEE. CDR3 in amino acids: CASSLHSGYQPQHF. In DNA, the CDR3 is TGTGCCAGCAGCCTCCACTCAGGGTATCAGCCCCAGCATTTT.

A few counts support this clonotype. The chain uses TRBV20-1 and TRBJ1-2, with D possibly TRBD1 on 5 matching bases. The CDR3 is made up of 15 amino acids. CDR1 DFQATT and CDR2 SNEGSKA come from the germline V gene (reference sequence). V was trimmed by 3 bases and J by 10 bases, leaving 24 bases between them. The CDR3 reads CSARGESVGRGIYTF. In DNA form, the CDR3 reads TGCAGTGCTAGGGGGGAGTCCGTGGGGCGAGGAATCTACACCTTC.

This chain joins TRBV12-3 or TRBV12-4 and TRBJ1-4; D is unresolved. Trimming took 3 bases from V and 0 from J, leaving 14 bases between them. This CDR3 comprises 17 residues. The CDR3 reads CASSFFRTEATNEKLFF. The CDR3 region has the DNA TGTGCCAGCAGTTTCTTCCGGACGGAGGCAACTAATGAAAAACTGTTTTTT.

The V call is TRBV29-1, the J call TRBJ1-1, with D unclear. The CDR3 runs to 11 residues. The V end was cut by 3 bases, the J end by 1 base, with 3 bases between. CDR1 SQVTM and CDR2 ANQGSEA come from the germline V gene. In DNA form, the CDR3 reads TGCAGCGTTGACAGGAACACTGAAGCTTTCTTT. Translating gives CSVDRNTEAFF.

This clonotype showed up just a few times. The chain is built from TRBV6-5 and TRBJ2-2; TRBD1 might be the D (5 bases). Germline values: CDR1 MNHEY, CDR2 SVGAGI. The V and J ends lost 6 bases and 3 bases respectively, with 5 bases between them. The CDR3 contains 12 residues. CDR3 bases: TGTGCCAGCAGGACAGACACCGGGGAGCTGTTTTTT. This sequence encodes CASRTDTGELFF.

V and J are TRBV7-2 and TRBJ2-6, with D unclear. Germline assignment: CDR1 SGHTA and CDR2 FQGNSA. This CDR3 contains 21 residues. The ends were cut back, 3 bases at V and 0 bases at J, with 24 bases in the middle. CDR3 amino acids: CASSFDGPYSLSLSGANVLTF. As DNA, the CDR3 is TGTGCCAGCAGCTTTGACGGGCCCTACTCTCTCTCTCTCTCTGGGGCCAACGTCCTGACTTTC.

The chain combines TRBV7-2 with TRBJ2-2; a weak D match, TRBD2 (5 bases). Germline V gene lookup returns CDR1 SGHTA and CDR2 FQGNSA. The CDR3 spans 16 residues. With 7 bases removed from V and 1 base from J, the gap between germline ends came to 16 bases. CDR3 sequence reads: CASNLPTTLNTGELFF. DNA of the CDR3: TGTGCCAGCAATCTACCGACTACCCTGAACACCGGGGAGCTGTTTTTT.

The genes are TRBV6-6 and TRBJ2-5; the match to TRBD2 covers 12 bases. Germline loops: CDR1 MNHNY, CDR2 SVGAGI (reference sequence). The CDR3 contains 15 residues. J lost 4 bases, V lost 5 bases, and 5 bases had no gene match. The CDR3 here is CASSAELAGGETQYF. The DNA of the CDR3 is TGTGCCAGCAGTGCGGAACTAGCGGGGGGAGAGACCCAGTACTTC.

There are many counts of this clonotype. The V gene is TRBV28, the J gene TRBJ2-7, with D possibly TRBD1 on 5 matching bases. Germline lookup yields CDR1 MDHEN and CDR2 SYDVKM. CDR3 length equals 15 residues. V lost 3 bases, J lost 1 base, and 13 bases lay in between. CDR3 sequence: CASSLIKGQSYEQYF. CDR3 DNA: TGTGCCAGCAGTTTGATAAAGGGGCAGTCCTACGAGCAGTACTTC.